This T cell receptor beta chain stems from a study of cytomegalovirus exposure and HLA in healthy donors. Study-level points and caveats: Later work found most CMV-associated TCR beta chains apparently HLA-restricted.

In regard to this clone: The antigen remains unidentified.

The PCR contained 60 Vbeta and 13 Jbeta primers. TCRdb's table, derived via immunoSEQ multiplex PCR, lists solely in-frame clones and lacks some. This sample has about 100,000 clones, with about 80% found just once. This CDR3 spans 17 amino acids. Trimming shortened V by 4 bases and J by 0 bases, and 17 bases separated the two germline ends. Germline CDR1 and CDR2: SGHKS and YYEKEE (reference sequence). The chain joins TRBV5-5 to TRBJ1-3, with D perhaps matching TRBD1 (6 bases). Sequenced input: PBMCs. This clonotype was sampled from a man aged 35 to 55 in good health and CMV-seronegative. The CDR3 DNA is TGTGCCAGCAGCCTAGACAGGACATTTGACTCTGGAAACACCATATATTTT. Its protein is CASSLDRTFDSGNTIYF.